A single sample is the source of the 19 T cell receptor beta chains below, sequenced in a study of blood T cell repertoires in COVID-19 (dated by TCRdb to 2020 to 2021). The library was obtained by the immunoSEQ multiplex PCR assay. TCRdb carries this immuneACCESS record with in-frame sequences only. Its versions omit some clonotypes, under half of them owing to an unresolved V gene in the studies checked, with the rest unexplained. This sample lists over 150,000 clones; roughly 80% were detected once. The top ten constitute roughly 3.1% of the sample. Specimen: peripheral blood. These receptors were obtained from a man between 65 and 85 years old with acute or convalescent COVID-19.

V and J are TRBV6-2 or TRBV6-3 and TRBJ2-7, with 8 bases fitting TRBD1. With V trimmed by 2 bases and J by 4 bases, 7 bases remained unmatched. Germline CDR1 is MNHEY and CDR2 is SVGEGT. CDR3 length: 15 amino acids. This chain's CDR3 is CASSYETGDRYEQYF. As DNA, the CDR3 is TGTGCCAGCAGTTACGAGACAGGGGATAGGTACGAGCAGTACTTC.

This chain connects TRBV7-2 to TRBJ1-2; D unresolved. Germline CDR1 and CDR2: SGHTA and FQGNSA. The CDR3 is made up of 15 amino acids. Trimming removed 1 base from V and 4 bases from J, with 13 bases in between. CDR3 nucleotides: TGTGCCAGCAGCTTAGGCGATCCACTAAGCTATGGCTACACCTTC. Translating gives CASSLGDPLSYGYTF.

Here the CDR3 reads CASSIEGYYGYTF. The CDR3 coding sequence is TGTGCCAGCAGTATAGAGGGATACTATGGCTACACCTTC. This chain connects TRBV6-2 or TRBV6-3 to TRBJ1-2, with D hard to call. Trimming pared 5 bases from V and 3 bases from J, leaving 10 bases between. The CDR3 totals 13 residues. Germline CDR1 and CDR2: MNHEY and SVGEGT.

The J gene is TRBJ1-3, the V gene TRBV9; TRBD1 matches at 8 bases. Looked up from germline, CDR1 is SGDLS and CDR2 is YYNGEE. Unmatched junction bases numbered 8, after V lost 0 bases and J lost 6 bases. The CDR3 length is 16 residues. CDR3 sequence (DNA): TGTGCCAGCAGCGTAGTGGGGGCAGGGGGCTTAAACACCATATATTTT. Its protein product is CASSVVGAGGLNTIYF.

V is TRBV25-1 and J is TRBJ1-2; D remains ambiguous. Trimming left V 5 bases short and J 1 base short, with 14 bases between. Looked up from germline, CDR1 is MGHDK and CDR2 is SYGVNS. CDR3 length: 15 amino acids. For the CDR3, the DNA is TGTGCCAGCAGTTTAGGCCCCGGGATTAACTATGGCTACACCTTC. Its protein is CASSLGPGINYGYTF.

The chain combines TRBV10-2 with TRBJ1-4; the D gene is possibly TRBD1 (6 bases). Trimming pared 4 bases from V and 12 bases from J, leaving 12 bases between. The CDR3 loop spans 12 amino acids. Germline CDR1 is WSHSY and CDR2 is SAAADI. CDR3 region: CASSVRGGELFF. Written as DNA, the CDR3 is TGCGCCAGCAGTGTGAGGGGGGGAGAACTGTTTTTT.

This rearrangement joins TRBV19 to TRBJ2-3; 10 bases align to TRBD1. This CDR3 is built from 18 residues. V gave up 10 bases and J gave up 4 bases; unmatched junction bases: 20. CDR1 and CDR2 (germline): LNHDA, SQIVND (reference sequence). CDR3 protein: CAKSAGNHGTGDSDTQYF. For the CDR3, the DNA is TGTGCCAAAAGTGCGGGAAACCACGGGACAGGGGACTCAGATACGCAGTATTTT.

Concerning this clone: The sample has other DNA sequences that encode this CDR3 too. The rearrangement links TRBV3-1 (or the pseudogene TRBV3-2) to TRBJ1-6; D is undetermined. This CDR3 has 14 amino acids. Germline-derived CDR1 and CDR2 are LGHDT and YNNKEL (reference sequence). V shed 1 base and J shed 7 bases, with 8 bases lying between them. The CDR3 bases are TGTGCCAGCAGCCAAGGCACACCCAATTCACCCCTCCACTTT. Translated: CASSQGTPNSPLHF.

The chain uses TRBV18 and TRBJ2-1; 8 positions match TRBD2. Germline-derived CDR1 and CDR2 are KGHSH and LQKENI. The J segment lost 6 bases and the V segment lost 8 bases, leaving 3 bases of the junction unmatched. This CDR3 is 12 amino acids long. CDR3 nucleotide sequence: TGTGCCAGCACCGGGACTAGCAATGAGCAGTTCTTC. Its protein is CASTGTSNEQFF.

V is TRBV5-1 and J is TRBJ1-6; 10 positions agree with TRBD1. This CDR3 is built from 16 residues. CDR1 and CDR2 (germline): SGHRS, YFSETQ. The trim removed 1 base at V and 6 bases at J, leaving 4 bases unmatched. Here the CDR3 reads CASSLWTGGGNSPLHF. DNA of the CDR3: TGCGCCAGCAGCTTGTGGACAGGGGGGGGTAATTCACCCCTCCACTTT.

This clone was found once. V and J are TRBV6-2 or TRBV6-3 and TRBJ2-5, with 10 bases lining up with TRBD1. This CDR3 comprises 16 residues. With V trimmed by 0 bases and J by 5 bases, 6 bases remained unmatched. The germline CDR1 and CDR2 sequences are MNHEY and SVGEGT. In DNA form, the CDR3 reads TGTGCCAGCAGTTACTCGACCGGGACAGGGGCGGAGACCCAGTACTTC. Its translation is CASSYSTGTGAETQYF.

V is TRBV23-1 and J is TRBJ2-7, with D possibly TRBD2 on 6 matching bases. TRBV23-1 is given ORF status, its function remaining uncertain. The CDR3 covers 17 residues. Deletions cut 1 base from V and 1 base from J, with 17 bases between. The CDR3: CASSQYGGGFWSYEQYF. In DNA form, the CDR3 reads TGCGCCAGCAGTCAATACGGAGGAGGGTTTTGGTCCTACGAGCAGTACTTC.

J is TRBJ2-1 and V is TRBV24-1, with a possible D match to TRBD1 (5 bases). The CDR3 covers 13 residues. Looked up from germline, CDR1 is KGHDR and CDR2 is SFDVKD. Trimming pared 4 bases from V and 12 bases from J, leaving 15 bases between. CDR3 residues: CATSDRANRWQFF. Here the CDR3 DNA reads TGTGCCACCAGTGACCGAGCGAACAGGTGGCAGTTCTTC.

This chain connects TRBV10-1 to TRBJ1-1; D unclear. The V gene's germline CDR1 is WNHNN and CDR2 SYGVQD (reference sequence). The CDR3 loop spans 12 amino acids. Trimming pared 3 bases from V and 10 bases from J, leaving 12 bases between. CDR3 protein: CASSDESGPAFF. The CDR3 DNA sequence: TGCGCCAGCAGTGACGAGAGTGGGCCAGCTTTCTTT.

The chain is built from TRBV19 and TRBJ2-3; D perhaps matches TRBD2 (6 bases). The CDR3 consists of 18 residues. Germline V gives CDR1 LNHDA, CDR2 SQIVND (reference sequence). V lost 4 bases and J lost 2, with 22 bases in between. The CDR3 reads CASSTPRAGLATTDTQYF. The CDR3 coding sequence is TGTGCCAGTAGTACTCCTCGCGCGGGGCTAGCAACCACAGATACGCAGTATTTT.

The CDR3 DNA reads as TGTGCCAGCAGCGTTCTAGCGGGAGGGCCCTCCGATACGCAGTATTTT. It encodes CASSVLAGGPSDTQYF. This chain connects TRBV9 to TRBJ2-3; 12 nucleotides align to TRBD2. CDR3 length equals 16 residues. Trimming removed 2 bases from V and 6 bases from J; junction bases left unmatched: 7. Germline-derived CDR1 and CDR2 are SGDLS and YYNGEE.

The chain couples TRBV7-2 to TRBJ1-2; no clear D gene. The germline gives CDR1 SGHTA, CDR2 FQGNSA. V was trimmed by 1 base and J by 1 base, leaving 7 bases between them. The CDR3 is 14 amino acids. In nucleotides, the CDR3 is TGTGCCAGCAGCTTAGACAGAAATAACTATGGCTACACCTTC. It yields the protein CASSLDRNNYGYTF.

The chain uses TRBV6-5 and TRBJ1-1, with a tentative D call TRBD1 (5 bases). Between the trimmed V and J ends, which lost 5 bases and 3 bases, there was a span of 10 bases. This CDR3 comprises 13 residues. Germline lookup yields CDR1 MNHEY and CDR2 SVGAGI. The CDR3 loop reads CASSLQEHTEAFF. CDR3 nucleotide sequence: TGTGCCAGCAGTCTACAGGAGCACACTGAAGCTTTCTTT.

This chain joins TRBV7-2 and TRBJ1-5; perhaps TRBD1 as D (6 bases). Germline CDR1 reads SGHTA; CDR2 reads FQGNSA. The V gene lost 6 bases and the J gene lost 9 bases, with 12 bases spanning the gap. The CDR3 totals 12 residues. In DNA, the CDR3 is TGTGCCAGCAGTCCTACAGGGAGGCCCCAGCATTTT. Its translation: CASSPTGRPQHF.